The sequence of this T cell receptor (beta chain) was determined in a study of beta chain features in type 1 diabetes. Findings and limits, study-wide: Shorter TCRB CDR3s, moderately but significantly so, were found in Type 1 diabetes patients in all four CD4+ subsets.

The CDR3 covers 17 residues. V shed 1 base and J 5 bases; nucleotides not matched to a gene: 6. Germline lookup yields CDR1 SEHNR and CDR2 FQNEAQ (reference sequence). Points on this clone: Its antigen remains unidentified.

The sequenced template was cDNA made from the entire isolated RNA. Clones were sequenced by immunoSEQ multiplex PCR, and TCRdb holds only the in-frame ones, with some missing. The profile shows some 660,000 clones, roughly an eighth of them singletons. The receptor's source is a man in his late teens or twenties with type 1 diabetes. Sequenced material: naive CD4+ T cells from blood. The rearrangement uses TRBV7-9 and TRBJ2-1; TRBD2 agrees at 12 bases. DNA for the CDR3: TGTGCCAGCAGCTTAGGACTAGCGGGAGACCTTGACAATGAGCAGTTCTTC. Translation gives CASSLGLAGDLDNEQFF.